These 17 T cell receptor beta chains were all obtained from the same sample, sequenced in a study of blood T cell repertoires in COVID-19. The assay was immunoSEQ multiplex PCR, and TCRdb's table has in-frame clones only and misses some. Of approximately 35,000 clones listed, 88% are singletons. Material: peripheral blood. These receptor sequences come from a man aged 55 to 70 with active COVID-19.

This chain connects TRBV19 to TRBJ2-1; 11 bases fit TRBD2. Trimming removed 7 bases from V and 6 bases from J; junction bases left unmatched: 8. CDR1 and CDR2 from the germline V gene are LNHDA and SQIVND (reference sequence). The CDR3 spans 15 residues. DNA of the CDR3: TGTGCCAGTAAGGATGGACTAGCGGGCTCCAATGAGCAGTTCTTC. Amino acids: CASKDGLAGSNEQFF.

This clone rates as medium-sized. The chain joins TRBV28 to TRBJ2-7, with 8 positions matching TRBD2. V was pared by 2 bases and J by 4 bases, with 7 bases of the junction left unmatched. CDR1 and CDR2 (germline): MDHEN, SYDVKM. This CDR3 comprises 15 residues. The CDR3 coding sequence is TGTGCCAGCAGTTTAATAGGCGGGAGGAGGTACGAGCAGTACTTC. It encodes CASSLIGGRRYEQYF.

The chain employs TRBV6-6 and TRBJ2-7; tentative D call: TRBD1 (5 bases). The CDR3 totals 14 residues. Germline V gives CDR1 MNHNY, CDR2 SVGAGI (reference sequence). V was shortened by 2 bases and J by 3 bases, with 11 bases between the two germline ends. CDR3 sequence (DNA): TGTGCCAGCAGTTACGATGGGGCCCGCTACGAGCAGTACTTC. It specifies CASSYDGARYEQYF.

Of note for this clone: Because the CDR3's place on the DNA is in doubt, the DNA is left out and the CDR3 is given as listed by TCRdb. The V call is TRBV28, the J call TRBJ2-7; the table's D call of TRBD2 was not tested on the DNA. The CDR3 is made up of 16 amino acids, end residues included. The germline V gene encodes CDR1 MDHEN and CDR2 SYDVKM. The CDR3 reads CASSSSGGGRSYEQYF.

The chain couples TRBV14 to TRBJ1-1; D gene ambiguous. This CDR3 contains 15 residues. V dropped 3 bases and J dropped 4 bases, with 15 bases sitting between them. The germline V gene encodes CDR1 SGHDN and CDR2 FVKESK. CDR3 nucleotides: TGTGCCAGCAGCCAGTGGATGAGAGGGTCCACTGAAGCTTTCTTT. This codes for CASSQWMRGSTEAFF.

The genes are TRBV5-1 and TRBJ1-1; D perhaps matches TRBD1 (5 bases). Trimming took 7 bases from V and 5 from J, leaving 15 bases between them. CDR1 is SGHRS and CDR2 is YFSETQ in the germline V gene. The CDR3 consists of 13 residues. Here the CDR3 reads CASARVMRTEAFF. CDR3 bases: TGCGCCAGCGCCAGGGTTATGAGAACTGAAGCTTTCTTT.

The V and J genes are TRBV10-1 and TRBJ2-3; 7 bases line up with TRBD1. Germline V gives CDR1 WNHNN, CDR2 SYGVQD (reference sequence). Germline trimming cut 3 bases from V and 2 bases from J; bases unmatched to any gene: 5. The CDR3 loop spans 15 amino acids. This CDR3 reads CASSDRQGLTDTQYF. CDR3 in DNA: TGCGCCAGCAGTGACCGACAGGGTCTCACAGATACGCAGTATTTT.

The CDR3 nucleotides are TGTGCCAGCAGCCGGTTCACAGATACGCAGTATTTT. As protein: CASSRFTDTQYF. The chain combines TRBV5-4 with TRBJ2-3; D not certain. Germline assignment: CDR1 SGHNT and CDR2 YYREEE (reference sequence). The ends were cut back, 4 bases at V and 2 bases at J, with 5 bases in the middle. This CDR3 comprises 12 residues.

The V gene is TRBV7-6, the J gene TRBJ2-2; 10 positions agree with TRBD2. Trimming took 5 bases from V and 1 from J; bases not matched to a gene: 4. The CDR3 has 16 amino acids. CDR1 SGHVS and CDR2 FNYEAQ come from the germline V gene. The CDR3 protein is CASSARLAGNTGELFF. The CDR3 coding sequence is TGTGCCAGCAGCGCCCGACTAGCGGGGAACACCGGGGAGCTGTTTTTT.

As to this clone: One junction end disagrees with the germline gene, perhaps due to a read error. CDR3 region: CASSYPSGGYNGQFF. The CDR3 DNA is TGTGCCAGCAGTTACCCTAGCGGGGGCTACAATGGGCAGTTCTTC. The chain joins TRBV6-6 to TRBJ2-1; 10 nucleotides match TRBD2. The germline V gene encodes CDR1 MNHNY and CDR2 SVGAGI (reference sequence). The CDR3 has 15 residues.

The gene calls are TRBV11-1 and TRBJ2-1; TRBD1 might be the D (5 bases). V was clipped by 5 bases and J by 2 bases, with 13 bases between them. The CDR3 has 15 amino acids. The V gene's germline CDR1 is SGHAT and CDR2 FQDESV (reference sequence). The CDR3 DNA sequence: TGTGCCAGCAGCCGGACACGGTTCACCTACAATGAGCAGTTCTTC. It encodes CASSRTRFTYNEQFF.

DNA of the CDR3: TGTGCCTGGAGCCCACCCCTCCTAGCGGAGGGATACGAGCAGTACTTC. Translating it yields CAWSPPLLAEGYEQYF. The chain carries TRBV30 and TRBJ2-7; 7 positions match TRBD2. The CDR3 runs to 16 residues. Unmatched junction bases numbered 15, after V lost 3 bases and J lost 4 bases. Germline V lookup: CDR1 GTSNPN, CDR2 SVGIG (reference sequence).

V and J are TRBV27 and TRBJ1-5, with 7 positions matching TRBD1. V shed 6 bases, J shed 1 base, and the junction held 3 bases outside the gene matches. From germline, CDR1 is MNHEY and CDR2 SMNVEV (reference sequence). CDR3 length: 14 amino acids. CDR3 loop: CASRGGASNQPQHF. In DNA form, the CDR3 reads TGTGCCAGCAGAGGGGGCGCGAGCAATCAGCCCCAGCATTTT.

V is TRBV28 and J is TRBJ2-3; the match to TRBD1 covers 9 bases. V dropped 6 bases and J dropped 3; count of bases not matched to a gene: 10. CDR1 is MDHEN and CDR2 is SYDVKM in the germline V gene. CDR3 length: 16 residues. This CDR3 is CASREESDRGTDTQYF. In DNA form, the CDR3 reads TGTGCCAGCAGGGAGGAATCGGACAGGGGAACAGATACGCAGTATTTT.

The chain's CDR3 is CASATARGVFETQYF. CDR3 bases: TGTGCCAGCGCCACCGCAAGAGGTGTTTTCGAGACCCAGTACTTC. The J gene is TRBJ2-5, the V gene TRBV11-2; D gene uncertain. Germline V CDR1 and CDR2: SGHAT, FQNNGV. Trimming cost V 8 bases and J 5 bases, with 21 bases left between them. The CDR3 runs to 15 residues. The variable domain in full, completed from reference TRBV11-2 and TRBJ2-5, reads EAGVAQSPRYKIIEKRQSVAFWCNPISGHATLYWYQQILGQGPKLLIQFQNNGVVDDSQLPKDRFSAERLKGVDSTLKIQPAKLEDSAVYLCASATARGVFETQYFGPGTRLLVL.

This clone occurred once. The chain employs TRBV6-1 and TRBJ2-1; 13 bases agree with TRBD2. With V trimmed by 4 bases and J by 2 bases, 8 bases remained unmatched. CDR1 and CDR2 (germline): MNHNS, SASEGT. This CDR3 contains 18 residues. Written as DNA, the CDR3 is TGTGCCAGCAGTGGAGGACTAGCGGGAGTAACCCCCTACAATGAGCAGTTCTTC. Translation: CASSGGLAGVTPYNEQFF.

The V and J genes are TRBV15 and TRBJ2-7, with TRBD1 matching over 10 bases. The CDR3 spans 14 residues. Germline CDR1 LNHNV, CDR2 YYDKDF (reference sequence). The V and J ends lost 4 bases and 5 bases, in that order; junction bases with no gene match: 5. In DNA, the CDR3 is TGTGCCACCAGCACCAGGGACAGGGGTCACGAGCAGTACTTC. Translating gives CATSTRDRGHEQYF.